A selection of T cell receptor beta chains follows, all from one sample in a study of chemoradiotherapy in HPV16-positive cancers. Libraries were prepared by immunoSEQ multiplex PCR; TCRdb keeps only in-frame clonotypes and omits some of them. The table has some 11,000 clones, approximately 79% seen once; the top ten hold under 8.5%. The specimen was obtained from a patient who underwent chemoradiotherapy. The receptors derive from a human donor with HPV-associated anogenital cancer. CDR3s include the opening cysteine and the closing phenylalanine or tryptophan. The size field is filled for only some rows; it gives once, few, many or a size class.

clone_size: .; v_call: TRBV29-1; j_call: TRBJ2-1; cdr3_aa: CSVGSGLAGVGEQFF
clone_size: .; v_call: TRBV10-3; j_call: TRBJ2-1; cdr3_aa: CAIGLVNEQFF
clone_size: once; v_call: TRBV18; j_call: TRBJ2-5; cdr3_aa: CASSPSARARGGETQYF
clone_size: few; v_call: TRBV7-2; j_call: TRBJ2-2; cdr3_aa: CASSRGLAGVTGELFF
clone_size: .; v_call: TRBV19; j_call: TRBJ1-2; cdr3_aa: CASLPQGNYGYTF
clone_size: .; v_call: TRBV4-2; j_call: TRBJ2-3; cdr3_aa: CASSQELASTDTQYF
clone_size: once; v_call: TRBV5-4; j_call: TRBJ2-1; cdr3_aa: CATQDRGGNEQFF
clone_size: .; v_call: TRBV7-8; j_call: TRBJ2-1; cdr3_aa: CASVGDSYNEQFF
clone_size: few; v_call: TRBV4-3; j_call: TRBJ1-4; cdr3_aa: CASAGTGLGEKLFF
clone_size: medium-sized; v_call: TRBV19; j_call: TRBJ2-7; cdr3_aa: CATGLAGGPTEQYF
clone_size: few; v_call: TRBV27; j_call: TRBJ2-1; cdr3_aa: CASRALTGEANEQFF
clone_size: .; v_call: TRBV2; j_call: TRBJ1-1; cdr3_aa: CASSEWPGGTEAFF
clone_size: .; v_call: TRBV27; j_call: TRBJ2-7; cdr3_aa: CASSLAGTEYEQYF
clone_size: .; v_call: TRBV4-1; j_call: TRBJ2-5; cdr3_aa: CASSPDAETQYF
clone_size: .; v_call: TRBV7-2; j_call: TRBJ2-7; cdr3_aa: CASSVSQGNSYEQYF
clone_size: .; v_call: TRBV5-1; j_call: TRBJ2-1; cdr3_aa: CASQSGSDVNEQFF
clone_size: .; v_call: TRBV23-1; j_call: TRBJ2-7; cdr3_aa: CASPRRRPYEQYF
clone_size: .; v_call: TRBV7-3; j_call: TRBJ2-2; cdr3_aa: CASESGYTGELFF
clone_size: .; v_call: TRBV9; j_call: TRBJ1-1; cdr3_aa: CASSVRMNTEAFF
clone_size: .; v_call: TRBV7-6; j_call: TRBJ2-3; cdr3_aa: CASSILGPFTDTQYF
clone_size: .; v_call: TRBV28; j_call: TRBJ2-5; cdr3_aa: CASSLTGEETQYF
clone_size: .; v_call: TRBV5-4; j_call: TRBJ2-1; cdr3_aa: CASSLLGSGSQNEQFF
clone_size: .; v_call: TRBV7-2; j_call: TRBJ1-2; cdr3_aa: CASRERVDAYGYTF
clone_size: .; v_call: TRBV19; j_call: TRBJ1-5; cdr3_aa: CASSIFEGAAIQPQHF
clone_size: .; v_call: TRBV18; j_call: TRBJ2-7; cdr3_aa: CASSPLQVGGSEQYF
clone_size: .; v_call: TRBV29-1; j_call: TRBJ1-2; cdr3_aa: CSVDPHGTKLGGYTF
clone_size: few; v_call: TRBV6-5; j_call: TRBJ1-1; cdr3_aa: CASSYPGNTEAFF
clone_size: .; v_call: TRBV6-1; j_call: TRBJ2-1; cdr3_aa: CATRLTSYNEQFF
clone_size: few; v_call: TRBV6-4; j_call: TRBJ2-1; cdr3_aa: CASSDSSGRYNEQFF
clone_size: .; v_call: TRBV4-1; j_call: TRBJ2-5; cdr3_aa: CASSQGGQGGYGETQYF
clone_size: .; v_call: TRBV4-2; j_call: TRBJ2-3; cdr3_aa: CASSPGLAGGGSTDTQYF
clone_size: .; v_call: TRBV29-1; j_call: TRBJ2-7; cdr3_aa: CSVGSGASYEQYF
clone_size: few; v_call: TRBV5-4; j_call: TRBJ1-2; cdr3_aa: CASSLEQAWSGYTF
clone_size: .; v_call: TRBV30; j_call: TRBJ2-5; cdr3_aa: CAWSLEGYQETQYF
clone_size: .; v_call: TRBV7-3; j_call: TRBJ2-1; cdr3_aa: CASSPLGLSYNEQFF
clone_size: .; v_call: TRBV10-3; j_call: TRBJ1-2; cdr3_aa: CAISEGGVGYTF
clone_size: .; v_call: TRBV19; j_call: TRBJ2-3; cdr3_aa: CASRQSGDTQYF
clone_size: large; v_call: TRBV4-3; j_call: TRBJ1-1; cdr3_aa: CASSQDGMTGDTEAFF
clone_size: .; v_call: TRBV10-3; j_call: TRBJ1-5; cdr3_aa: CAIRGQINQPQHF
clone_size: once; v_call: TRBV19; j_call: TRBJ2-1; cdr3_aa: CASSPLGTSSSEQFF
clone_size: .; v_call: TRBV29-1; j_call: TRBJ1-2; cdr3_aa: CSVEDRGGYGYTF
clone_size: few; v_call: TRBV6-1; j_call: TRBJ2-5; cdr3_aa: CASIPRTGAVETQYF
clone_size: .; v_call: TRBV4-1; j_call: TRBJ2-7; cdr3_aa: CASSQVPTYEQYF
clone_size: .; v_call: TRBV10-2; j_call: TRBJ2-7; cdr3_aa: CASSESGLAGVYEQYF
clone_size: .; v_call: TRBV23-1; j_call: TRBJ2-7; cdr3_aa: CASSQLVGIYEQYF
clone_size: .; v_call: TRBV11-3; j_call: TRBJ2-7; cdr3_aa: CASSDRNSGTGEQYF